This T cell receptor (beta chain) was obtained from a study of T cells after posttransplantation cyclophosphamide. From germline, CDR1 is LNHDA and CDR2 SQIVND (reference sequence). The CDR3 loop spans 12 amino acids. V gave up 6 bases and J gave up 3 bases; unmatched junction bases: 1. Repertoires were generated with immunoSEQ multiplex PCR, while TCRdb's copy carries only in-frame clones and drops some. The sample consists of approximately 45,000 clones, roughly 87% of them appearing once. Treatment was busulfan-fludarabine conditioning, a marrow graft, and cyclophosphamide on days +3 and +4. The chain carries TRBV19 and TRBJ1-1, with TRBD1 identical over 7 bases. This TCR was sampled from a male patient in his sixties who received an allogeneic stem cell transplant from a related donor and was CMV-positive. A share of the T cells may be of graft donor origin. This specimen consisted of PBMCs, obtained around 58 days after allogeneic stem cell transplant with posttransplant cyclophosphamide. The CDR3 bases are TGTGCCAGTAGCAGGGGGTACACTGAAGCTTTCTTT. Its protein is CASSRGYTEAFF.